One and the same sample provided the 9 T cell receptor beta chains below, sequenced in a study of control samples from healthy donors and cancer patients. The method was immunoSEQ multiplex PCR; TCRdb's version includes in-frame clones alone and lacks a portion of them. The sample has about 88,000 clones, approximately 93% seen once. The specimen sequenced was blood. These receptors all come from a man younger than 30 in good health.

This chain joins TRBV6-6 and TRBJ2-6; TRBD2 matches at 8 bases. CDR1 is MNHNY, CDR2 SVGAGI, per germline (reference sequence). The V and J ends lost 5 bases and 1 base, in that order; junction bases with no gene match: 16. CDR3 length: 20 residues. The DNA of the CDR3 is TGTGCCAGCAGTCCAACGCGGGGTAGCGGGGTAATGTCTGGGGCCAACGTCCTGACTTTC. Protein sequence: CASSPTRGSGVMSGANVLTF.

The chain couples TRBV13 to TRBJ1-1; D not certain. The CDR3 has 14 amino acids. V dropped 2 bases and J dropped 5 bases, with 12 bases sitting between them. From germline, CDR1 is PRHDT and CDR2 FYEKMQ (reference sequence). CDR3 protein: CASSLQEVSTEAFF. CDR3 nucleotide sequence: TGTGCCAGCAGCTTACAGGAAGTGAGTACTGAAGCTTTCTTT.

The chain recombines TRBV7-8 with TRBJ1-6, with TRBD1 identical over 8 bases. V gave up 0 bases and J gave up 8 bases; unmatched junction bases: 12. Germline assignment: CDR1 SGHVS and CDR2 FQNEAQ. The CDR3 loop spans 18 amino acids. The CDR3 here is CASSLALGQVLIYSPLHF. The DNA of the CDR3 is TGTGCCAGCAGCTTAGCGCTGGGACAGGTGCTAATTTATTCACCCCTCCACTTT.

This CDR3 reads CASRDGASGWQPQHF. In nucleotides, the CDR3 is TGTGCCAGCAGGGACGGAGCCTCAGGTTGGCAGCCCCAGCATTTT. The V gene is TRBV2, the J gene TRBJ1-5; no reliable D call. The V end lost 6 bases, the J end lost 7 bases, and 19 bases lay between the germline ends. The CDR3 has 15 amino acids. Germline loops: CDR1 SNHLY, CDR2 FYNNEI.

The chain uses TRBV7-4 and TRBJ1-4; D is perhaps TRBD1 (6 bases). Trimming pared 11 bases from V and 7 bases from J, leaving 17 bases between. Germline V lookup: CDR1 SGHVT, CDR2 SQSDAQ. The CDR3 runs 13 residues. The CDR3 loop reads CAQEGVDGEKLFF. The CDR3 bases are TGTGCCCAGGAGGGGGTAGACGGTGAAAAACTGTTTTTT.

The chain combines TRBV3-1 (or the pseudogene TRBV3-2) with TRBJ2-1; 9 positions match TRBD2. Germline CDR1 is LGHDT and CDR2 is YNNKEL (reference sequence). V shed 4 bases and J 12 bases; nucleotides not matched to a gene: 13. CDR3 length equals 15 residues. For the CDR3, the DNA is TGTGCCAGCAGCCGACGCAGTGCGGGGGGGCCCCCGCAGTTCTTC. It specifies CASSRRSAGGPPQFF.

The chain combines TRBV11-2 with TRBJ1-5; D call uncertain. V lost 3 bases to trimming and J lost 0 bases, with 6 bases between them. Germline CDR1 reads SGHAT; CDR2 reads FQNNGV. The length of the CDR3 is 14 residues. As DNA, the CDR3 is TGTGCCAGCAGCTTCTCTTATAGCAATCAGCCCCAGCATTTT. It is translated as CASSFSYSNQPQHF. Using reference TRBV11-2 and TRBJ1-5 for the parts outside the CDR3, the full variable domain is EAGVAQSPRYKIIEKRQSVAFWCNPISGHATLYWYQQILGQGPKLLIQFQNNGVVDDSQLPKDRFSAERLKGVDSTLKIQPAKLEDSAVYLCASSFSYSNQPQHFGDGTRLSIL.

The chain uses TRBV11-2 and TRBJ1-2, with no clear D. Looked up from germline, CDR1 is SGHAT and CDR2 is FQNNGV. Trimming pared 5 bases from V and 6 bases from J, leaving 22 bases between. CDR3 length equals 16 residues. CDR3 bases: TGTGCCAGCAGCGCCGCCCGACGGGAACCCGCGGATGGCTACACCTTC. Amino acid sequence: CASSAARREPADGYTF.

This sequence joins TRBV24-1 and TRBJ1-2; D is unclear. The CDR3 has 13 residues. Trimming removed 4 bases at V and 8 bases at J, with 13 bases between. Germline V gene lookup returns CDR1 KGHDR and CDR2 SFDVKD. The CDR3 sequence is CATSESGFEGYTF. CDR3 nucleotide sequence: TGTGCCACCAGTGAATCTGGATTCGAGGGCTACACCTTC.